This T cell receptor beta chain was sequenced during a study of cytomegalovirus exposure and HLA in healthy donors (dated by TCRdb to about 2017). Turning to the overall study: An earlier analysis of 587 of the donors reported about 260 Gb of sequence data and 117 million unique TCR beta sequences obtained from 180 million or so T cells. An early release that covered about 600 HLA-typed donors contained 300 to 350 gigabases of sequencing data and 85 million to 100 million unique TCR sequences. The genetic ancestry cluster associated with self-reported Caucasian donors included over 65% of the roughly 390 genotyped donors. The study aimed to test whether signatures of past pathogen exposure could be identified by cataloging public T cell receptors. The T cell repertoires of some 670 subjects were profiled by immunosequencing and related to cytomegalovirus serostatus. In addition to the first cohort of hundreds of subjects, a separate validation cohort of 120 different subjects was used. High-throughput TCR immunosequencing, statistical association of individual TCRs with disease status, and machine learning were combined to predict cytomegalovirus infection status. To study patterns of TCR occurrence, a later analysis re-analyzed previously published TCR beta repertoires from just over 650 donors and added high-resolution HLA genotyping. Rather than using new phenotypic data, the later analysis identified candidate immune exposures from TCR beta sequences and from how often those sequences occurred across donors. An earlier analysis of approximately 580 of the donors used high-throughput TCR beta sequencing to judge whether each TCR beta V gene segment behaved as functional or pseudogenic. Donor age, sex, ethnicity and CMV serostatus were compiled together with the repertoire data. A later genetic analysis took genome-wide SNP genotypes for about 55% of the 666 donors and used that subset as a discovery cohort. Every repertoire in the discovery cohort had been generated on one and the same sequencing platform. Both class I and class II loci were covered by HLA typing, at four-digit resolution. Typing coverage varied by locus: roughly 629-640 donors for A, B, C, DRB1 and DQB1; 522 for DQA1; more than 600 for DPA1; 400 to 480 for DPB1. Because of strong linkage in the cohort, four to six DR-DQ haplotypes were treated as single units for association and clustering. Among about 370 genotyped donors of the cohort, an average of roughly 230,000 unique TCR beta nucleotide sequences was sequenced per donor, of which roughly 17% were non-productive. Paper-wide results and their limitations: Sequencing depth was assumed to be roughly uniform across donors in the presence/absence analyses, though that assumption may not hold. Some IMGT-functional V segments, including TRBV6-2 and TRBV6-3, could not be told apart with the 87-base-pair reads, so those segments were excluded. Strong co-occurrence of HLA alleles, especially DR and DQ, made assigning TCR associations to individual alleles difficult. In vitro tests confirmed that three of the cytomegalovirus-associated TCR beta chains recognize cytomegalovirus antigens. Most TCR sequences were seen in very few donors, while some public TCRs were found in many individuals. The classifier was reported to diagnose cytomegalovirus status with high specificity and sensitivity in both the original and validation cohorts. A later genetic analysis reported fewer N-insertions in productive TCRs among donors in an Asian-associated ancestry cluster than the roughly 690-donor mean. CMV serostatus was the only immune exposure information available for the cohort. Because counts were too low, seventeen rarely observed V segments, including chromosome 9 orphons, were left out of the earlier analysis of some 600 of the donors. Because some donors lacked HLA typing at each locus, the association tests relied only on the typed subset. In a later analysis, HLA-associated TCR beta chains were found to be more clonally expanded and to have lower generation probabilities than equally common non-associated chains. The sequencing pipeline was judged likely to have produced a cluster of highly shared sequence variants as a technical artifact. A later analysis reported that several top co-occurrence clusters appeared linked to parvovirus B19, influenza, CMV and Epstein-Barr virus. The authors suggested that the approach could potentially be generalized to other disease states and immunological phenotypes. A further reported finding was that TCR beta sequences accurately predicted the HLA-A and HLA-B alleles for most subjects in the first cohort. Specific HLA alleles were associated with 18,000 or so TCR beta sequences at a false discovery rate of 0.05 in a later analysis. Correlated functional status among segregating V segments might be attributable to linkage disequilibrium, but an unknown experimental factor could not be ruled out. In this cohort, only TCR beta chains were sequenced, and detectable features were limited by the absence of alpha or paired-chain data. In the study, 150 to 200 TCR beta chains were listed as associated with cytomegalovirus. V-gene and J-gene trimming of TCR beta chains was associated with a missense DCLRE1C variant in a later genetic analysis, and the association was replicated in an independent cohort. In a later analysis, most CMV-associated TCR beta chains were found to appear HLA-restricted, with HLA associations seemingly driven largely by CMV exposure. In a later analysis, TCR association rates were found to vary across HLA loci, with the most associated TCRs seen for DRB1 alleles and the fewest for HLA-C alleles. An earlier analysis of approximately 530 of the donors showed that most TCR beta V segments appeared in productive rearrangements either about 90% or about 30% of the time, which broadly matched IMGT annotations.

Library preparation employed the immunoSEQ multiplex PCR assay. For the multiplex PCR, a mixture combining 60 forward primers for TCR Vbeta segments and 13 reverse primers for TCR Jbeta segments was used. The CDR3 region of rearranged TCR beta genes was amplified from genomic DNA by a multiplex PCR assay. The Illumina HiSeq System was used to sequence the amplified TCR beta libraries as 87-base-pair reads. The authors' analysis ran thus. Across the 500 to 850 repertoires, a later analysis counted 80 million or so unique TCR beta chains, 9 million to 14 million of which were shared by at least two donors. A nearest-neighbor algorithm error-corrected the raw reads and collapsed the reads into unique sequences, merging closely related sequences to remove PCR and sequencing errors. V, D and J gene segments were assigned by aligning CDR3 sequences to IMGT reference sequences. For a sequence to be retained, a match of at least six nucleotides to both a V gene segment and a J gene segment was required. Rearrangements were called productive when the CDR3 lacked stop codons and stayed in frame with V and J; all others were non-productive. CDR3 was defined by IMGT convention, running from the second conserved V-encoded cysteine to the conserved J-encoded phenylalanine. The earlier analysis of 587 of the donors excluded sequences that lacked an unambiguous match to a single V gene segment. An earlier analysis of a few hundred of the donors called V segments functional above 56.7% productive rearrangements and segregating when the between-donor standard deviation exceeded 5%. A statistical classification framework was developed to diagnose cytomegalovirus status using the catalog of TCR beta chain sequences. In a later analysis, V and J genes were assigned by comparing TCR nucleotide sequences against IMGT/GENE-DB human TR gene sequences. In a later analysis, CDR3 sequences and most-parsimonious VDJ recombination scenarios were assigned using the TCRdist pipeline. In a later analysis, every TCR beta chain was defined by the combination of its CDR3 amino acid sequence and its V-gene family, and reads without a unique V-gene family were dropped. A later analysis removed roughly 590 highly shared, low-generation-probability nucleotide sequences to deal with suspected cross-contamination and a sequencing artifact. In a later analysis, a clonal expansion index for each public chain was calculated from normalized within-repertoire ranks of inferred template counts. In a later analysis, generation probabilities were computed with a VDJ recombination model fitted to out-of-frame rearrangements, and the resulting probabilities were checked against IGoR. Hypergeometric tests were used in a later analysis to score TCR-TCR, TCR-HLA and TCR-CMV co-occurrence, with a repertoire-size bias correction applied to the TCR pairs. In a later analysis, false discovery rates were estimated by permuting HLA or CMV assignments 20 times. In a later analysis, co-occurring TCRs were grouped with DBSCAN, and TCRdist sequence similarity was added when clustering was performed within HLA-allele-positive subsets. Repertoires with fewer than 30,000 or more than 120,000 public chains were left out of co-occurrence clustering, as were five repertoires with anomalous nucleotide sharing. What TCRdb holds here is the immuneACCESS table cut down to in-frame rearrangements. Part of the clones is not present; checked against another copy, under half of the missing clones reflect an unresolved V gene, and the others are unexplained. That table supplies the V and J calls and clone size; D and trimming were determined from the DNA. For this sample there are over 150,000 clones; about three quarters appear just once. Approximately 4% of the sample is taken by the ten largest.

CDR1 and CDR2 (MNHEY, SMNVEV) derive from the germline V gene (reference sequence). V is pruned by 8 bases and J by 6 bases, leaving 9 bases of the junction without a gene match. Its CDR3 holds 16 amino acids, cysteine through phenylalanine. Of the read, only the CDR3 DNA is kept; its 48 bases are in frame from base 1. The cohort consisted of 600 or so healthy bone marrow donors. Cohort members were all nominally healthy when sampled, although unrecorded immune exposures were likely present. The donor tested CMV seronegative, placing the donor among the 350 or so seronegative members of the cohort. A peripheral blood sample was collected from each donor, and TCR beta sequencing was performed on peripheral blood mononuclear cells. Genomic DNA extraction from the blood cell samples was performed with the Qiagen DNeasy Blood Extraction Kit. A word on this clone: Its target antigen remains unknown. Within one base of it there is no much larger clone, and no base qualities were kept.

The chain is made from TRBV27 and TRBJ1-6; the junction holds 11 bases that match TRBD1. Sequenced material: PBMCs. The sequence derives from a woman aged 40-49 years in good health and CMV-seronegative. The CDR3 region reads CASGDRGNGPNSPLHF. DNA sequence: TGTGCCAGCGGGGACAGGGGGAACGGACCTAATTCACCCCTCCACTTT.